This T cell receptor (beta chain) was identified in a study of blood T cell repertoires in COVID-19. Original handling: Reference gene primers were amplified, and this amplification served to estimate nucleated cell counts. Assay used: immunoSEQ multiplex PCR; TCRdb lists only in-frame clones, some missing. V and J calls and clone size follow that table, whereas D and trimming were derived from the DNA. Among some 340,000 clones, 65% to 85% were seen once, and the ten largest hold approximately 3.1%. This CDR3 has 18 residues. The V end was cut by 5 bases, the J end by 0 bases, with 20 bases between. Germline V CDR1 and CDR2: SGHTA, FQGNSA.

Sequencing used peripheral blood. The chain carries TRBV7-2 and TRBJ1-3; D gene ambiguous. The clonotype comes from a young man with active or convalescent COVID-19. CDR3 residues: CASSPSSGYPSSGNTIYF. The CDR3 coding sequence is TGTGCCAGCAGCCCGAGCTCGGGATATCCGAGCTCTGGAAACACCATATATTTT.